Listed below are T cell receptor beta chains from one sample, sequenced in a study of cytomegalovirus exposure and HLA in healthy donors. Here immunoSEQ multiplex PCR was the method, and the copy in TCRdb shows in-frame clones only, minus some. The sample holds under 150,000 clones; around 84% are singletons and the top ten take 2% to 3%. Sequencing was performed on PBMCs. Receptor source: a man aged 50 to 59 in good health and CMV-seronegative. The CDR3 runs from the conserved cysteine through the conserved F or W. The D gene is left open where the match is weak. A row's size may be missing; if present it is once, few, many or a size class.

J | size | D | V | CDR3 | DNA
TRBJ2-3 | once | TRBD2 | TRBV4-1 | CASSPGRGGAWTDTQYF | TGCGCCAGCAGCCCTGGACGCGGGGGGGCCTGGACAGATACGCAGTATTTT
TRBJ2-3 | - | TRBD2 | TRBV14 | CASSQSISGGTSTDTQYF | TGTGCCAGCAGCCAATCGATTAGCGGGGGTACTAGCACAGATACGCAGTATTTT
TRBJ1-6 | once | - | TRBV4-3 | CASSRRVSGENSPLHF | TGCGCCAGCAGCCGCAGGGTTTCTGGGGAAAATTCACCCCTCCACTTT
TRBJ1-2 | - | - | TRBV6-5 | CASSSLTQGFNYGYTF | TGTGCCAGCAGTTCCTTGACACAGGGCTTTAACTATGGCTACACCTTC
TRBJ2-3 | - | - | TRBV11-3 | CASSPFPADTQYF | TGTGCCAGCAGCCCTTTCCCCGCAGATACGCAGTATTTT
TRBJ1-1 | few | - | TRBV6-1 | CASSPDILITEAFF | TGTGCCAGCAGCCCGGACATATTGATCACTGAAGCTTTCTTT
TRBJ1-1 | - | - | TRBV6-6 | CASRLRAQGGEAFF | TGTGCCAGCAGGCTCAGAGCCCAGGGTGGTGAAGCTTTCTTT
TRBJ2-7 | few | TRBD2 | TRBV19 | CATGAGGYEQYF | TGTGCCACCGGAGCGGGGGGCTACGAGCAGTACTTC
TRBJ1-1 | few | - | TRBV10-1 | CASSDGGREAFF | TGCGCCAGCAGTGATGGGGGGAGAGAAGCTTTCTTT
TRBJ2-7 | few | TRBD2 | TRBV7-2 | CASSSAGGQSYEQYF | TGTGCCAGCAGCTCCGCGGGGGGACAATCCTACGAGCAGTACTTC
TRBJ1-4 | few | TRBD1 | TRBV7-9 | CASSSERDSRPTNEKLFF | TGTGCCAGCAGCAGCGAGAGGGACAGTCGACCAACTAATGAAAAACTGTTTTTT
TRBJ2-7 | - | - | TRBV29-1 | CSVGAAGEQYF | TGCAGCGTCGGAGCTGCCGGGGAGCAGTACTTC
TRBJ2-3 | - | - | TRBV28 | CASSLSRAGSTDTQYF | TGTGCCAGCAGTTTATCTCGGGCGGGGAGCACAGATACGCAGTATTTT
TRBJ2-3 | few | TRBD2 | TRBV27 | CASTSSGGELTDTQYF | TGTGCCAGCACTTCTAGCGGGGGGGAACTCACAGATACGCAGTATTTT
TRBJ1-2 | few | - | TRBV30 | CAWSVPTGLDTF | TGTGCCTGGAGTGTCCCAACCGGACTAGACACCTTC
TRBJ1-2 | - | TRBD1 | TRBV6-6 | CASSYSPRTGNGYTF | TGTGCCAGCAGTTACTCGCCCCGGACAGGGAATGGCTACACCTTC
TRBJ1-4 | few | TRBD1 | TRBV4-3 | CASSQTRRGQGGEKLFF | TGCGCCAGCAGCCAAACTCGAAGGGGACAGGGGGGCGAAAAACTGTTTTTT
TRBJ2-1 | - | TRBD2 | TRBV7-2 | CASSLDLAGAYEQFF | TGTGCCAGCAGCTTAGATTTAGCGGGGGCCTATGAGCAGTTCTTC